This T cell receptor beta chain was retrieved from a study of T cell repertoires in cytomegalovirus infection. Study details: Recently identified HLA-C-restricted and well-studied HLA-B-restricted CMV epitopes were used. It was the public TCR beta signatures that indicated both CMV infection and matching HLA type. Study conclusions and caveats: It was HLA-C-restricted CMV-specific TCR beta clonotypes that dominated the response ex vivo. Identification of carriers of CMV plus the relevant HLA was performed using cumulative public TCR beta family frequency.

Germline V gives CDR1 LGHNT, CDR2 FRNRAP. The CDR3 runs to 15 residues. V was pared by 7 bases and J by 1 base, with 6 bases of the junction left unmatched. Many counts were recorded for this clonotype. The target antigen is unknown. TCRdb itself ran the reads through MiXCR, one entry per CDR3 protein. This table holds roughly 920,000 distinct CDR3 sequences, roughly 30% found once. V is TRBV12-5 and J is TRBJ2-1; 8 bases are a match to TRBD2. The sample in question was cultured CD8+ T cells from PBMCs, obtained from culture after CMV antigen stimulation. This clonotype was obtained from a human donor in good health (CMV status not recorded). Some clones in this sample may be carry-over from other donors' samples. The CDR3 nucleotides read TGTGCTAGTGCCCACGGGACTAGGTCCTACAATGAGCAGTTCTTC. Translating it yields CASAHGTRSYNEQFF.